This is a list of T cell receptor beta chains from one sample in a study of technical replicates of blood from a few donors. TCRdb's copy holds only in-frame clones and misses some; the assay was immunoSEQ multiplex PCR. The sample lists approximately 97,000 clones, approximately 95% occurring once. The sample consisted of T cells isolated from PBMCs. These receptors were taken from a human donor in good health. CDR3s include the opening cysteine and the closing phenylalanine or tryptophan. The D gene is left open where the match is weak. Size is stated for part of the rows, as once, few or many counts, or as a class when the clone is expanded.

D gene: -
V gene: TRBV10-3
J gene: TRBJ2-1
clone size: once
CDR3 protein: CAISESGGSYNEQFF
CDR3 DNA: TGTGCCATCAGTGAGTCGGGGGGATCCTACAATGAGCAGTTCTTC

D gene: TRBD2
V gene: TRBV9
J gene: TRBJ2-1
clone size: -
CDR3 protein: CATSTSGNGNEQFF
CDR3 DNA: TGTGCCACTTCAACTAGCGGGAATGGTAATGAGCAGTTCTTC

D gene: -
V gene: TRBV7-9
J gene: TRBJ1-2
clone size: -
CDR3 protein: CASSFQGKGYTF
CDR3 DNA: TGTGCCAGCAGCTTCCAGGGGAAGGGCTACACCTTC

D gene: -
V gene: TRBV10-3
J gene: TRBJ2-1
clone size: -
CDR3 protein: CAISGGGSYNEQFF
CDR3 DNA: TGTGCCATCAGTGGGGGGGGCAGCTACAATGAGCAGTTCTTC

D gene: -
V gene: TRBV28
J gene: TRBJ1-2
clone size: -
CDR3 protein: CASSLFSGGYGYTF
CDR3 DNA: TGTGCCAGCAGTTTATTCAGTGGCGGGTATGGCTACACCTTC

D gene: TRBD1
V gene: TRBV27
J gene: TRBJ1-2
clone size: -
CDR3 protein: CASSLDRGDGYTF
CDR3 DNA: TGTGCCAGCAGTTTGGACAGGGGAGATGGCTACACCTTC

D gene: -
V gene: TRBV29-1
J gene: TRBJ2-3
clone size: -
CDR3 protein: CSVSTGSDTQYF
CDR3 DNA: TGCAGCGTCTCCACAGGGTCAGATACGCAGTATTTT

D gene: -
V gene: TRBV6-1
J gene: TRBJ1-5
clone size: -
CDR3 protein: CASSVRPRDQPQHF
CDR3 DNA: TGTGCCAGCAGTGTACGTCCCAGGGATCAGCCCCAGCATTTT

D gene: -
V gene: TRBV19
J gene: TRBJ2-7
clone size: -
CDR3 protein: CASSAHRVGVYEQYF
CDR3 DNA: TGTGCCAGTAGTGCCCACAGGGTAGGCGTCTACGAGCAGTACTTC

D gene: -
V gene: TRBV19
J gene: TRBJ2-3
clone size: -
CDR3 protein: CASSIRGDTDTQYF
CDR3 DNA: TGTGCCAGTAGTATACGGGGAGACACAGATACGCAGTATTTT

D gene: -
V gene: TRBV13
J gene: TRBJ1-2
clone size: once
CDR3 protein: CASSLGNLGYGYTF
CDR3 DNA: TGTGCCAGCAGCTTAGGCAACCTCGGGTATGGCTACACCTTC

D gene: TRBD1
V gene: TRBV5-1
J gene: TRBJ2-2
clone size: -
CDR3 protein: CASSFARDSLITGELFF
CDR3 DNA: TGCGCCAGCAGCTTTGCCCGGGACAGCTTAATCACCGGGGAGCTGTTTTTT

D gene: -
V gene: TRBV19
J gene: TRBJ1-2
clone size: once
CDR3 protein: CASSIGTPPAGDGYTF
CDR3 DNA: TGTGCCAGTAGTATAGGGACACCCCCTGCAGGGGATGGCTACACCTTC

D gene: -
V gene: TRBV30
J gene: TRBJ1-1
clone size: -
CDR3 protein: CAWTSGMLNTEAFF
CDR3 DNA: TGTGCCTGGACGTCCGGGATGTTGAACACTGAAGCTTTCTTT

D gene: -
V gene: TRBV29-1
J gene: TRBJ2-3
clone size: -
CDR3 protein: CSVERPDTQYF
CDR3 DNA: TGCAGCGTAGAGAGGCCGGATACGCAGTATTTT

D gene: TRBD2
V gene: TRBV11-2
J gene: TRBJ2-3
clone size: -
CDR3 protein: CASSLSSGSIPDTQYF
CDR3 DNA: TGTGCCAGCAGCCTATCCAGCGGGAGTATCCCAGATACGCAGTATTTT

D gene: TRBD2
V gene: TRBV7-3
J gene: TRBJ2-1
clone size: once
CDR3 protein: CASNFTSGINNEQFF
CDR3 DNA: TGTGCCAGCAACTTTACTAGCGGGATTAACAATGAGCAGTTCTTC

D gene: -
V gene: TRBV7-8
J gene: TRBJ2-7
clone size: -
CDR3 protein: CASSLISGYYEQYF
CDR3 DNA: TGTGCCAGCAGCTTAATTAGCGGATATTACGAGCAGTACTTC

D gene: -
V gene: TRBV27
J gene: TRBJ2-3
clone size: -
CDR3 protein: CASSRFRGGDTQYF
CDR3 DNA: TGTGCCAGCAGTCGATTCAGGGGTGGGGATACGCAGTATTTT

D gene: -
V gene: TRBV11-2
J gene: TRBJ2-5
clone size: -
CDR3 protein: CASSLRLALETQYF
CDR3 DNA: TGTGCCAGCAGCTTAAGGCTAGCGCTGGAGACCCAGTACTTC

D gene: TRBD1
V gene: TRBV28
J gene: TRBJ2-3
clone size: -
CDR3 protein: CASRHRGTTDTQYF
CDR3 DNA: TGTGCCAGCAGGCACAGGGGGACCACAGATACGCAGTATTTT

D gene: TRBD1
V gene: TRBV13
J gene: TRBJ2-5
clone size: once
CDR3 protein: CASSLTGVETQYF
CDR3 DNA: TGTGCCAGCAGTTTAACAGGGGTGGAGACCCAGTACTTC

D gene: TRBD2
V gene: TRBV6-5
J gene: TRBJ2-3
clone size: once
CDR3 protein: CASRLAGIADTQYF
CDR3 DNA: TGTGCCAGCAGGCTAGCGGGAATAGCCGATACGCAGTATTTT

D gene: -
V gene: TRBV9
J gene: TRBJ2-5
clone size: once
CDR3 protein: CASRDSQQETQYF
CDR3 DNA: TGTGCCAGCAGGGACAGCCAGCAAGAGACCCAGTACTTC

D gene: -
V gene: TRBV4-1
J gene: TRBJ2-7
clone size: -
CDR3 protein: CASSQDPYEQYF
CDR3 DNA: TGCGCCAGCAGCCAAGACCCTTACGAGCAGTACTTC

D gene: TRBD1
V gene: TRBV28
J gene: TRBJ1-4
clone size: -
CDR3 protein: CASSLPATGVRRATNEKLFF
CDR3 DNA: TGTGCCAGCAGTTTGCCTGCGACAGGGGTCCGGAGGGCAACTAATGAAAAACTGTTTTTT

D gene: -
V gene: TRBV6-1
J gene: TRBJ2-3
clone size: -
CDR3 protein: CASNRADTQYF
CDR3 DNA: TGTGCCAGCAACAGGGCAGATACGCAGTATTTT

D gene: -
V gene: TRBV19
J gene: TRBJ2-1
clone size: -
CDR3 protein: CASSTLQGGTTRPVARREQFF
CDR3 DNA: TGTGCCAGTAGTACCCTCCAAGGTGGGACAACCCGACCGGTCGCCCGGAGGGAGCAGTTCTTC

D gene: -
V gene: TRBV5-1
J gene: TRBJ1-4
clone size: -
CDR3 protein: CASSFLGGDEKLFF
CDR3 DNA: TGCGCCAGCAGCTTTTTGGGGGGGGATGAAAAACTGTTTTTT

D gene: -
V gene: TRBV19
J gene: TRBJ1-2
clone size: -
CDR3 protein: CAISNYLYGYTF
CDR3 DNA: TGTGCCATCTCTAATTACCTCTATGGCTACACCTTC

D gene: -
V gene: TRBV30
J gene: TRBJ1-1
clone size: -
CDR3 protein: CAWRDSLNTEAFF
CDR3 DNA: TGTGCCTGGAGGGACTCTTTGAACACTGAAGCTTTCTTT

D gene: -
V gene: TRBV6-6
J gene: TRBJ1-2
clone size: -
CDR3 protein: CASSYLGQNYGYTF
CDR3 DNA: TGTGCCAGCAGTTACCTTGGACAGAACTATGGCTACACCTTC

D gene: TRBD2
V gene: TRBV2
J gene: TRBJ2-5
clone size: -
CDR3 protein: CASNSGTLQETQYF
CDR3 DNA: TGTGCCAGCAATAGCGGGACCCTCCAAGAGACCCAGTACTTC

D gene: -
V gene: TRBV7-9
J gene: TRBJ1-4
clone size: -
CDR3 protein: CASSLGPGMGQTNEKLFF
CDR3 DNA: TGTGCCAGCAGCTTAGGTCCAGGAATGGGGCAAACTAATGAAAAACTGTTTTTT

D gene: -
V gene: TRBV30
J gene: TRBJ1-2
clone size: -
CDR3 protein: CAWSVPVYGYTF
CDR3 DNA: TGTGCCTGGAGTGTGCCAGTCTATGGCTACACCTTC

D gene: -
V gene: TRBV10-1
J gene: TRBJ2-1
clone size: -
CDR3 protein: CASSLIRDTPYNEQFF
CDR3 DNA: TGCGCCAGCAGCCTAATCCGGGACACTCCCTACAATGAGCAGTTCTTC

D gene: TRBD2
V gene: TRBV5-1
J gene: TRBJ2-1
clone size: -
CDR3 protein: CASSPGLAGGGSSYNEQFF
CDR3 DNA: TGCGCCAGCAGCCCCGGACTAGCGGGAGGTGGAAGCTCCTACAATGAGCAGTTCTTC

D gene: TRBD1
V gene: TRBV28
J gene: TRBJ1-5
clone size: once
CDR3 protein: CASSFLGTGRQPQHF
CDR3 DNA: TGTGCCAGCAGTTTTTTGGGGACAGGGCGTCAGCCCCAGCATTTT

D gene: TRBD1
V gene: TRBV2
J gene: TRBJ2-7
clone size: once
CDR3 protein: CASNIEDRAYEQYF
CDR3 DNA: TGTGCCAGCAATATAGAGGACAGGGCCTACGAGCAGTACTTC

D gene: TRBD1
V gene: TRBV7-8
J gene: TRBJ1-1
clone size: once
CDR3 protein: CASSLRGHSSQGYTEAFF
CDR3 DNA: TGTGCCAGCAGCTTGAGGGGGCACTCTTCCCAGGGATACACTGAAGCTTTCTTT

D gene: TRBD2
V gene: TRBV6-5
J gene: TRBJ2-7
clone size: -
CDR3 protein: CASSFLAGGSYEQYF
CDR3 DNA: TGTGCCAGCAGTTTCTTAGCGGGAGGCTCCTACGAGCAGTACTTC

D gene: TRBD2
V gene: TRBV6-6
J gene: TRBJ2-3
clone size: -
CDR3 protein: CASRRAGGITDTQYF
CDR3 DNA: TGTGCCAGCAGAAGAGCGGGAGGGATCACAGATACGCAGTATTTT

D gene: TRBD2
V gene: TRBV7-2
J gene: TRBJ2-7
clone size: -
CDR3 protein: CASSFGGRPEQYF
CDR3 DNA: TGTGCCAGCAGCTTCGGCGGGAGGCCCGAGCAGTACTTC

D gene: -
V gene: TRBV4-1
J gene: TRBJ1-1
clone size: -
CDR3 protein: CASSQDMIRGNTEAFF
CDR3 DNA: TGCGCCAGCAGCCAAGATATGATTCGAGGGAACACTGAAGCTTTCTTT

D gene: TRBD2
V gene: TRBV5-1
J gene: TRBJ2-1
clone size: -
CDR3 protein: CASSLEAGFYNEQFF
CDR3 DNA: TGCGCCAGCAGCTTGGAAGCGGGGTTCTACAATGAGCAGTTCTTC

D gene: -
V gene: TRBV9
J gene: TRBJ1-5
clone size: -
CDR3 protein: CASSGPDTAANNQPQHF
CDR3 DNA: TGTGCCAGCAGCGGACCGGACACGGCAGCCAACAATCAGCCCCAGCATTTT

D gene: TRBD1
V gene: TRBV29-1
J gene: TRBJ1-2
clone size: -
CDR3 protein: CSVRIDRGGNYGYTF
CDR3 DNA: TGCAGCGTAAGAATTGACAGGGGAGGGAACTATGGCTACACCTTC

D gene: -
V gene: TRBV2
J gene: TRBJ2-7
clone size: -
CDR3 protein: CATLSGYEQYF
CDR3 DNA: TGTGCCACCCTCTCGGGCTACGAGCAGTACTTC

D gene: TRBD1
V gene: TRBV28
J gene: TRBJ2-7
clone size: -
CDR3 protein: CASSGRQGYEQYF
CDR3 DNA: TGTGCCAGCAGTGGAAGACAGGGTTACGAGCAGTACTTC

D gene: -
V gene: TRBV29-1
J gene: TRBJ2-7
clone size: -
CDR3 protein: CSVFTVSAEQYF
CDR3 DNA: TGCAGCGTTTTCACAGTCTCCGCCGAGCAGTACTTC

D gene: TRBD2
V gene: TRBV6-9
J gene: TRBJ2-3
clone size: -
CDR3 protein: CAPNGASGNTDTQYF
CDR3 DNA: TGTGCCCCAAATGGGGCTAGCGGGAACACAGATACGCAGTATTTT

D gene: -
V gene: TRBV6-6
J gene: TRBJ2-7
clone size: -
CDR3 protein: CASSFAALYEQYF
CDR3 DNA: TGTGCCAGCAGTTTTGCGGCTTTGTACGAGCAGTACTTC

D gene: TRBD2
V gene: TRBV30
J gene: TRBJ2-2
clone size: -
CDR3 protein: CAWRPGLAFGTGELFF
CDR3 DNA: TGTGCCTGGAGACCGGGACTAGCGTTTGGCACCGGGGAGCTGTTTTTT

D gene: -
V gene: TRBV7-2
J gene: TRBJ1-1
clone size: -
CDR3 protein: CASSHAENTEAFF
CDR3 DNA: TGTGCCAGCAGTCACGCAGAGAACACTGAAGCTTTCTTT

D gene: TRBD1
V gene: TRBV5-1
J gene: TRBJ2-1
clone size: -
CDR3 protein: CASTRTGDSYNEQFF
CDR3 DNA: TGCGCCAGCACCCGGACAGGGGACTCCTACAATGAGCAGTTCTTC